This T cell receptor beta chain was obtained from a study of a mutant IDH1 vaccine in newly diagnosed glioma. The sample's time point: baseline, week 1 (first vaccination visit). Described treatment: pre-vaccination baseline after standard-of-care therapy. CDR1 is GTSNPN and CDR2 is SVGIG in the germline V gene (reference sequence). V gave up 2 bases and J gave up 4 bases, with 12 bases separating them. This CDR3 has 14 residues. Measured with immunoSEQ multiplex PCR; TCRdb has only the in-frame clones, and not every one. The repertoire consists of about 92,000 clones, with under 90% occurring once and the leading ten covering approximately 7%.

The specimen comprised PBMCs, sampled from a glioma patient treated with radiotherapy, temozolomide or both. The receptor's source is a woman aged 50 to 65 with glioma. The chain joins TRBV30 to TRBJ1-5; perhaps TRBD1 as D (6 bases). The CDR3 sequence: CAWSHRARNQPQHF. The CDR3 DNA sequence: TGTGCCTGGAGTCACAGGGCAAGAAATCAGCCCCAGCATTTT.